Each of the 32 T cell receptor beta chains below was sequenced from the same sample in a study of blood T cell repertoires in COVID-19. Using immunoSEQ multiplex PCR, the repertoire was profiled, and TCRdb retains in-frame clones only, with some absent. This table holds approximately 300,000 clones, about 85% found once. The sequenced sample was peripheral blood. The receptors originated from a woman between 50 and 59 years old who had recovered from COVID-19.

The chain combines TRBV4-1 with TRBJ1-1; TRBD1 might be the D (5 bases). V was clipped by 1 base and J by 1 base, with 10 bases between them. The CDR3 is 15 amino acids. CDR1 is MGHRA, CDR2 YSYEKL, per germline. CDR3 amino acids: CASSQAQVSNTEAFF. CDR3 DNA sequence: TGCGCCAGCAGCCAAGCACAGGTTTCGAACACTGAAGCTTTCTTT.

Concerning this clone itself: Compared with germline, one end of the junction differs, possibly owing to a read error. V usage is TRBV3-1 (or the pseudogene TRBV3-2) and J usage is TRBJ1-6; D is possibly TRBD1 (5 bases). This CDR3 has 15 residues. Germline-derived CDR1 and CDR2 are LGHDT and YNNKEL (reference sequence). The CDR3 DNA reads TGTGCCAGCAGCCAAGGTCCCACAGGCGATTCGCCCCTCCACTTT. Translating it yields CASSQGPTGDSPLHF.

The CDR3: CASRAGQGAIEQFF. The DNA for the CDR3 is TGTGCCAGCAGGGCGGGACAGGGGGCAATTGAGCAGTTCTTC. V gene TRBV6-5 combines with J gene TRBJ2-1, with 12 bases fitting TRBD1. The V and J ends lost 6 bases and 9 bases, in that order; junction bases with no gene match: 6. Looked up from germline, CDR1 is MNHEY and CDR2 is SVGAGI. This CDR3 has 14 residues.

This rearrangement joins TRBV27 to TRBJ2-3; TRBD2 matches at 7 bases. V lost 1 base to trimming and J lost 6 bases; unmatched junction nucleotides: 4. There are 14 residues in the CDR3. Germline V gives CDR1 MNHEY, CDR2 SMNVEV (reference sequence). This chain's CDR3 is CASSLWEGKDTQYF. The CDR3, as DNA: TGTGCCAGCAGTTTATGGGAGGGGAAGGATACGCAGTATTTT.

CDR3 in DNA: TGTGCCAGCAGCGTAGCGCGAGAGGAGGGGAACACCGGGGAGCTGTTTTTT. This codes for CASSVAREEGNTGELFF. The chain couples TRBV9 to TRBJ2-2; weak D call: TRBD2 (6 bases). Germline CDR1 and CDR2: SGDLS and YYNGEE. V gave up 0 bases and J gave up 1 base, with 13 bases separating them. The CDR3 totals 17 residues.

This clone is a singleton in its sample. The chain recombines TRBV10-3 with TRBJ1-1; no clear D gene. Germline V CDR1 and CDR2: ENHRY, SYGVKD. V lost 4 bases, J lost 5 bases, and 8 bases lay in between. The CDR3 totals 12 residues. Here the CDR3 reads CAISVRGTEAFF. CDR3 nucleotides: TGTGCCATCAGTGTGCGGGGAACTGAAGCTTTCTTT.

The J gene is TRBJ2-2, the V gene TRBV4-3, with 7 bases that match TRBD1. CDR3 length equals 14 residues. V was pared by 4 bases and J by 6 bases, with 5 bases of the junction left unmatched. Germline V gene sequence: CDR1 LGHNA, CDR2 YSLEER. This CDR3 reads CASSRRTGAGELFF. The CDR3 DNA reads TGCGCCAGCAGCCGCCGAACAGGGGCCGGGGAGCTGTTTTTT.

Note on this clone: This CDR3 is also generated by other DNA sequences in the sample. This chain links TRBV5-6 with TRBJ1-1, with D possibly TRBD1 on 5 matching bases. Between the trimmed V and J ends, which lost 2 bases and 1 base, there was a span of 9 bases. CDR1 SGHDT and CDR2 YYEEEE come from the germline V gene. This CDR3 comprises 14 residues. CDR3 loop: CASSFLDRNTEAFF. In nucleotides, the CDR3 is TGTGCCAGCAGCTTTCTCGACAGGAACACTGAAGCTTTCTTT.

The chain employs TRBV6-2 or TRBV6-3 and TRBJ1-5; the D is unclear. The V gene lost 6 bases and the J gene lost 4 bases, with 7 bases spanning the gap. CDR1 and CDR2 from the germline V gene are MNHEY and SVGEGT. The CDR3 is 12 residues long. CDR3 region: CASSPRNQPQHF. The DNA of the CDR3 is TGTGCCAGCAGCCCCAGGAATCAGCCCCAGCATTTT.

The chain has TRBV9 and TRBJ1-1; D gene uncertain. The CDR3 extends over 13 amino acids. Trimming pared 3 bases from V and 6 bases from J, leaving 12 bases between. Germline V CDR1 and CDR2: SGDLS, YYNGEE. The CDR3 DNA reads TGTGCCAGCAGCGGAGGACTGTGGCCTGAAGCTTTCTTT. Amino acid sequence: CASSGGLWPEAFF.

The chain has TRBV28 and TRBJ2-2, with TRBD2 matching 9 bases. J lost 10 bases, V lost 4 bases, and 7 bases had no gene match. This CDR3 comprises 14 residues. The germline V gene encodes CDR1 MDHEN and CDR2 SYDVKM. CDR3 in amino acids: CASSSAGGPQELFF. The DNA of the CDR3 is TGTGCCAGCAGTTCCGCGGGAGGGCCTCAGGAGCTGTTTTTT.

The J gene is TRBJ2-7, the V gene TRBV29-1, with 7 bases fitting TRBD1. The CDR3 runs 14 residues. The V segment lost 6 bases and the J segment 2 bases; nucleotides outside the gene matches: 10. CDR1 is SQVTM, CDR2 ANQGSEA, per germline. Here the CDR3 reads CSVASGTVTYEQYF. DNA of the CDR3: TGCAGCGTCGCCTCCGGGACAGTTACCTACGAGCAGTACTTC.

As to this clone: Sequence at one end of the junction differs from germline and may be a read error. The chain employs TRBV7-7 and TRBJ2-5, with 12 bases fitting TRBD1. CDR3 length: 16 residues. CDR1 is SSHAT and CDR2 is FNYEAQ in the germline V gene (reference sequence). CDR3 in amino acids: CASSSAGQGARETQYF. DNA of the CDR3: TGTGCTAGCAGCTCTGCGGGACAGGGGGCGAGAGAGACCCAGTACTTC. Complete variable domain (other parts from reference TRBV7-7 and TRBJ2-5): GAGVSQSPRYKVTKRGQDVTLRCDPISSHATLYWYQQALGQGPEFLTYFNYEAQPDKSGLPSDRFSAERPEGSISTLTIQRTEQRDSAMYRCASSSAGQGARETQYFGPGTRLLVL.

The gene calls are TRBV21-1 and TRBJ2-3; the table gives TRBD1 as D, unverified against the DNA. TRBV21-1 is described as a pseudogene. The CDR3 totals 14 residues. CDR3 nucleotides: TGTGCCAGATACCGACAGGACTTCACAGATACGCAGTATTTT. This codes for CARYRQDFTDTQYF.

The chain couples TRBV4-3 to TRBJ1-2; D remains unclear. CDR1 LGHNA and CDR2 YSLEER come from the germline V gene. The CDR3 runs to 14 residues. With 4 bases removed from V and 6 bases from J, the gap between germline ends came to 15 bases. CDR3 in DNA: TGCGCCAGCAGCCTCGGTGTGGGCTGGAATGGCTACACCTTC. It is translated as CASSLGVGWNGYTF.

This chain links TRBV27 with TRBJ2-5, with D perhaps TRBD1 (6 bases). Germline loops: CDR1 MNHEY, CDR2 SMNVEV (reference sequence). CDR3 length equals 15 residues. Trimming took off 6 bases at V and 5 bases at J, with 19 bases between the two ends. The CDR3 here is CASSQSRAGVETQYF. DNA of the CDR3: TGTGCCAGCAGCCAATCCCGGGCAGGGGTCGAGACCCAGTACTTC.

This clone was recorded a few times. This chain connects TRBV5-4 to TRBJ2-1; 11 nucleotides match TRBD1. The CDR3 runs to 16 residues. J lost 6 bases, V lost 4 bases, and 9 bases had no gene match. Germline loops: CDR1 SGHNT, CDR2 YYREEE (reference sequence). The CDR3 bases are TGTGCCAGCAGCGATAGGACAGGGGGCTACGGCAATGAGCAGTTCTTC. This translates into CASSDRTGGYGNEQFF. Full variable domain (missing parts from reference TRBV5-4 and TRBJ2-1): ETGVTQSPTHLIKTRGQQVTLRCSSQSGHNTVSWYQQALGQGPQFIFQYYREEENGRGNFPPRFSGLQFPNYSSELNVNALELDDSALYLCASSDRTGGYGNEQFFGPGTRLTVL.

This chain joins TRBV30 and TRBJ1-3; D is ambiguous. The germline gives CDR1 GTSNPN, CDR2 SVGIG (reference sequence). The CDR3 sequence is 13 residues long. The V and J ends lost 0 bases and 4 bases respectively, with 7 bases between them. The CDR3 loop is CAWSVLPGNTIYF. As DNA, the CDR3 is TGTGCCTGGAGTGTACTGCCGGGAAACACCATATATTTT.

The chain combines TRBV9 with TRBJ2-4; the D gene is possibly TRBD1 (6 bases). With 4 bases removed from V and 6 bases from J, the gap between germline ends came to 14 bases. There are 14 residues in the CDR3. The germline gives CDR1 SGDLS, CDR2 YYNGEE. The CDR3 nucleotides are TGTGCCAGCAGCCCAGGACAGACACTAAACATTCAGTACTTC. Residues: CASSPGQTLNIQYF.

The chain carries TRBV9 and TRBJ2-7; TRBD1 might be the D (5 bases). V was shortened by 4 bases and J by 2 bases, with 19 bases between the two germline ends. Germline CDR1 is SGDLS and CDR2 is YYNGEE. The CDR3 extends over 16 amino acids. CDR3 coding DNA: TGTGCCAGCAGCCTCAGCGAGACAGAGCCTACCTACGAGCAGTACTTC. Translated, it gives CASSLSETEPTYEQYF.

This chain joins TRBV9 and TRBJ2-3, with TRBD1 as a possible D gene (5 bases). The ends were cut back, 4 bases at V and 2 bases at J, with 14 bases in the middle. CDR1 and CDR2 from the germline V gene are SGDLS and YYNGEE. This CDR3 has 15 amino acids. CDR3 coding DNA: TGTGCCAGCAGCCCCACAGGTTACCACACAGATACGCAGTATTTT. It yields the protein CASSPTGYHTDTQYF.

The rearrangement uses TRBV9 and TRBJ1-1; 9 nucleotides match TRBD1. Trimming cost V 3 bases and J 5 bases; bases outside gene matches: 14. CDR1 is SGDLS, CDR2 YYNGEE, per germline. This CDR3 comprises 17 residues. Here the CDR3 reads CASSATGTGFQKTEAFF. CDR3 nucleotide sequence: TGTGCCAGCAGCGCAACCGGGACAGGGTTTCAGAAAACTGAAGCTTTCTTT.

The chain employs TRBV5-4 and TRBJ2-1; 7 nucleotides agree with TRBD1. From germline, CDR1 is SGHNT and CDR2 YYREEE (reference sequence). The CDR3 loop spans 15 amino acids. Trimming cost V 3 bases and J 1 base; bases outside gene matches: 4. Written as DNA, the CDR3 is TGTGCCAGCAGCTCCCCGACAGGGTCCTACAATGAGCAGTTCTTC. Its protein product is CASSSPTGSYNEQFF.

The chain employs TRBV10-3 and TRBJ1-6; possible D gene TRBD1, 6 bases. V was cut by 7 bases and J by 8 bases, with 15 bases left in between. The CDR3 loop spans 14 amino acids. The germline CDR1 and CDR2 sequences are ENHRY and SYGVKD. The CDR3 region is CAITPDRDYSPLHF. DNA for the CDR3: TGTGCCATCACCCCGGACAGAGACTATTCACCCCTCCACTTT.

The chain employs TRBV9 and TRBJ2-5; weak D call: TRBD2 (6 bases). The CDR3 covers 15 residues. CDR1 and CDR2 from the germline V gene are SGDLS and YYNGEE. The V and J ends lost 0 bases and 5 bases respectively, with 14 bases between them. The CDR3 sequence is CASSVGHTRGETQYF. The CDR3 DNA sequence: TGTGCCAGCAGCGTAGGGCACACCCGGGGGGAGACCCAGTACTTC.

The chain has TRBV6-1 and TRBJ2-1, with 9 nucleotides matching TRBD2. Germline-derived CDR1 and CDR2 are MNHNS and SASEGT. The CDR3 loop spans 15 amino acids. V trimming: 4 bases; J trimming: 5 bases; junction bases outside the gene matches: 6. CDR3 amino acids: CASSVAGVQHNEQFF. The CDR3, as DNA: TGTGCCAGCAGTGTAGCGGGAGTTCAGCACAATGAGCAGTTCTTC.

The J gene is TRBJ1-5, the V gene TRBV19; TRBD1 aligns across 8 bases. Germline V gene data show CDR1 as LNHDA and CDR2 as SQIVND (reference sequence). This CDR3 is 15 amino acids long. The V segment lost 7 bases and the J segment 3 bases; nucleotides outside the gene matches: 8. The CDR3 spells CASNLDRGVNQPQHF. For the CDR3, the DNA is TGTGCCAGTAATCTAGACAGGGGAGTCAATCAGCCCCAGCATTTT.

V is TRBV18 and J is TRBJ1-1; D unresolved. The V gene lost 0 bases and the J gene lost 1 base, with 12 bases spanning the gap. Germline V gives CDR1 KGHSH, CDR2 LQKENI. The CDR3 spans 16 residues. The CDR3 nucleotides are TGTGCCAGCTCACCACCTGTGGGCCCAGGGAACACTGAAGCTTTCTTT. It codes for CASSPPVGPGNTEAFF.

This CDR3 is CATSSGQGASPLHF. The CDR3 nucleotides are TGTGCCACCAGCAGTGGACAGGGCGCTTCACCCCTCCACTTT. The chain has TRBV15 and TRBJ1-6, with TRBD1 matching 8 bases. Unmatched junction bases numbered 4, after V lost 3 bases and J lost 9 bases. The germline V gene encodes CDR1 LNHNV and CDR2 YYDKDF (reference sequence). The CDR3 sequence is 14 residues long.

The chain combines TRBV25-1 with TRBJ1-2, with TRBD1 as a possible D gene (6 bases). The CDR3 is 17 amino acids. Germline V CDR1 and CDR2: MGHDK, SYGVNS. Trimming took off 6 bases at V and 1 base at J, with 21 bases between the two ends. The CDR3: CASSANRARGGNYGYTF. CDR3 DNA: TGTGCCAGCAGCGCAAACAGAGCCCGAGGGGGTAACTATGGCTACACCTTC.

The chain recombines TRBV10-3 with TRBJ1-1, with unresolved D. The germline CDR1 and CDR2 sequences are ENHRY and SYGVKD. The CDR3 covers 15 residues. Between the trimmed V and J ends, which lost 4 bases and 1 base, there was a span of 13 bases. CDR3 in DNA: TGTGCCATCAGTGTATTAGGAGGAAAGAACACTGAAGCTTTCTTT. This encodes CAISVLGGKNTEAFF.

The V gene is TRBV5-4, the J gene TRBJ1-6, with 7 bases lining up with TRBD1. The length of the CDR3 is 13 residues. Trimming cost V 4 bases and J 8 bases; bases outside gene matches: 3. Germline lookup yields CDR1 SGHNT and CDR2 YYREEE (reference sequence). CDR3 sequence reads: CASSATGYSPLHF. CDR3 coding DNA: TGTGCCAGCAGCGCGACAGGGTATTCACCCCTCCACTTT.